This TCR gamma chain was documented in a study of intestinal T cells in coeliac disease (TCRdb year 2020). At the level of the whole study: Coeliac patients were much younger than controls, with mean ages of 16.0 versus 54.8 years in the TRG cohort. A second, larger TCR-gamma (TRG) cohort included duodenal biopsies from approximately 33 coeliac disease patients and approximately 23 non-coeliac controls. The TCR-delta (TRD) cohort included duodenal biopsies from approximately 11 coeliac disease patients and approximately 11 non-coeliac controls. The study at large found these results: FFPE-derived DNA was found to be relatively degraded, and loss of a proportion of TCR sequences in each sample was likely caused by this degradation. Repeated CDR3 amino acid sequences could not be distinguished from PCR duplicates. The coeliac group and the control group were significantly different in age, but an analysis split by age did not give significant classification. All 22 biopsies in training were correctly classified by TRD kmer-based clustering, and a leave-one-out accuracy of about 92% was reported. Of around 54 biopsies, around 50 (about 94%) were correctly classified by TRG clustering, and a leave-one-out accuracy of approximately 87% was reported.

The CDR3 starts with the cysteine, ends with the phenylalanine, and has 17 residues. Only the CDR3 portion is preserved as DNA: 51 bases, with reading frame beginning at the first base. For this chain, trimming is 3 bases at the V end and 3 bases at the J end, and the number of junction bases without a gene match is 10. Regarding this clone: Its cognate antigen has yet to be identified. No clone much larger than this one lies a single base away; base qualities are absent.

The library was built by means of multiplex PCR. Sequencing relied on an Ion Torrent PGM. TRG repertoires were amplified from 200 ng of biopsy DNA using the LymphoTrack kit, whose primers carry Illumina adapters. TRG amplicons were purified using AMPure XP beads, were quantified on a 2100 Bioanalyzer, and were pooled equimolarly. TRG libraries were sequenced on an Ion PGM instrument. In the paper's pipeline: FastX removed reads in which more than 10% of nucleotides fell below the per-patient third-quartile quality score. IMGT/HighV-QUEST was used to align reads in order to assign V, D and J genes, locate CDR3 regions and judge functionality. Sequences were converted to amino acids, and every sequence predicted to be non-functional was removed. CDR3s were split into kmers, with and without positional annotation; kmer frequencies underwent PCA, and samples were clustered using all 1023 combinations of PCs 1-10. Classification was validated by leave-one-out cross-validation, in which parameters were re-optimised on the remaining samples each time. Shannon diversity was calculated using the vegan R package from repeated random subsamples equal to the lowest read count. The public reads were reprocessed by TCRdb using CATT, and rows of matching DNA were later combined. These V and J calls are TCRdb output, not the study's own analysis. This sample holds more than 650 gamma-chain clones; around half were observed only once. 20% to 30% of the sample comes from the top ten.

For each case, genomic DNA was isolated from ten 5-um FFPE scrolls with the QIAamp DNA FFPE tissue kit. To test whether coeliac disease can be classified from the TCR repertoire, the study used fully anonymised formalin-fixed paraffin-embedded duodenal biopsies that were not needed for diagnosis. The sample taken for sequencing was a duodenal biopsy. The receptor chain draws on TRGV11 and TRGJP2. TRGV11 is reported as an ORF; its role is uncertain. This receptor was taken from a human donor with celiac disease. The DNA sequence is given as TGTGCCTGCTGGATTAGGGGGAGTAGTCGTAGTGATTGGATCAAGACGTTT. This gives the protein CACWIRGSSRSDWIKTF.